These 16 T cell receptor beta chains were all obtained from the same sample, sequenced in a study of T cells in Graves' hyperthyroidism and ophthalmopathy. Amplification of TCR beta CDR3 regions was performed using RNA transcripts as template. First-round RT-PCR targeting the TCR CDR3 was performed with the HTBI primer set. TCRdb called the multiplex PCR reads again in MiXCR, with one record for every CDR3 protein. The data show 500,000 to 800,000 distinct CDR3 sequences, nearly 45% seen once. Input material: peripheral blood or thyroid tissue (not recorded which). Receptors were obtained from an adult man with Graves' disease, either hyperthyroidism or ophthalmopathy (not recorded which).

CDR3 sequence: CSVGQYNSPLHF. CDR3 sequence (DNA): TGCAGCGTTGGACAGTATAATTCACCCCTCCACTTT. V usage is TRBV29-1 and J usage is TRBJ1-6; possible D gene TRBD1, 5 bases. The V end was cut by 4 bases, the J end by 4 bases, with 5 bases between. The CDR3 loop spans 12 amino acids. Germline V gene sequence: CDR1 SQVTM, CDR2 ANQGSEA.

This clonotype has more than one count but fewer than ten. The chain combines TRBV6-1 with TRBJ1-1, with D uncertain. The CDR3 has 13 amino acids. CDR1 and CDR2 (germline): MNHNS, SASEGT. V dropped 6 bases and J dropped 1 base, with 9 bases sitting between them. The CDR3 DNA sequence: TGTGCCAGCAGCCCCACGAAGAACACTGAAGCTTTCTTT. Encoded protein: CASSPTKNTEAFF.

The V call is TRBV9, the J call TRBJ1-2; D not resolved. CDR1 SGDLS and CDR2 YYNGEE come from the germline V gene. There are 16 residues in the CDR3. Trimming pared 5 bases from V and 8 bases from J, leaving 25 bases between. CDR3 DNA: TGTGCCAGCAGTGAAAACCTCCGGGCGACCTGGCTGGGCTACACCTTC. This codes for CASSENLRATWLGYTF.

This clonotype was recorded many times. The chain employs TRBV20-1 and TRBJ2-5; tentatively, D is TRBD2 (5 bases). V lost 3 bases and J 5 bases, leaving 16 bases between the germline ends. Germline V gene sequence: CDR1 DFQATT, CDR2 SNEGSKA (reference sequence). CDR3 size: 14 residues. In DNA form, the CDR3 reads TGCAGTGCTAGGGGGTGGGAGCCGGGGGAGACCCAGTACTTC. Protein product: CSARGWEPGETQYF.

This clonotype was picked up a small number of times. This sequence joins TRBV5-1 and TRBJ1-2; no definite D call. This CDR3 has 14 residues. Germline CDR1 reads SGHRS; CDR2 reads YFSETQ. The V gene lost 5 bases and the J gene lost 4 bases, with 15 bases spanning the gap. CDR3 protein: CASSSGVFSYGYTF. The CDR3, as DNA: TGCGCCAGCAGTAGCGGGGTTTTTTCCTATGGCTACACCTTC.

The rearrangement joins TRBV7-9 to TRBJ1-2, with a weak D call TRBD1 (5 bases). Germline lookup yields CDR1 SEHNR and CDR2 FQNEAQ (reference sequence). Trimming cost V 11 bases and J 4 bases, with 14 bases left between them. This CDR3 is 12 amino acids long. CDR3 loop: CAWQRGGYGYTF. The CDR3 DNA follows: TGTGCCTGGCAAAGGGGCGGCTATGGCTACACCTTC.

J is TRBJ1-2 and V is TRBV29-1, with 9 bases matching TRBD1. Germline V CDR1 and CDR2: SQVTM, ANQGSEA. V shed 0 bases and J 8 bases; nucleotides not matched to a gene: 1. CDR3 length equals 12 residues. The CDR3 protein is CSVEEGTGGYTF. DNA of the CDR3: TGCAGCGTTGAAGAGGGGACAGGGGGCTACACCTTC.

The chain has TRBV10-3 and TRBJ1-2; D remains unclear. This CDR3 spans 12 amino acids. From germline, CDR1 is ENHRY and CDR2 SYGVKD. The CDR3 sequence: CVIGVDNYGYTF. The CDR3 DNA follows: TGTGTCATTGGAGTGGATAACTATGGCTACACCTTC.

J is TRBJ1-1 and V is TRBV29-1; D ambiguous. Germline V gives CDR1 SQVTM, CDR2 ANQGSEA. Between the trimmed V and J ends, which lost 8 bases and 7 bases, there was a span of 11 bases. The CDR3 runs to 10 residues. DNA of the CDR3: TGCAGCCTCACAAGAGATGAAGCTTTCTTT. Translating gives CSLTRDEAFF.

Only a few counts were recorded for this clonotype. With a much larger clone just one base away, this may be a read error. V is TRBV10-3 and J is TRBJ1-2; unclear D gene. V dropped 2 bases and J dropped 7 bases, with 5 bases sitting between them. The CDR3 sequence is 11 residues long. The V gene's germline CDR1 is ENHRY and CDR2 SYGVKD. The DNA for the CDR3 is TGTGCCATCAGTGAGGGTTTTGGCTACACCTTC. Its translation: CAISEGFGYTF.

The gene calls are TRBV19 and TRBJ1-4; 12 bases are shared with TRBD1. The junction had 4 bases not matched to a gene; V was cut back by 1 base and J by 10 bases. Germline-derived CDR1 and CDR2 are LNHDA and SQIVND (reference sequence). There are 15 residues in the CDR3. The CDR3 DNA reads as TGTGCCAGTAGTATAGGAGGGACAGGGGGCGGAAAACTGTTTTTT. As protein: CASSIGGTGGGKLFF.

Turning to this clonotype: This sequence may be a read error, since a much larger clone differs from it by one base. This chain joins TRBV5-1 and TRBJ1-5; TRBD1 agrees at 8 bases. This CDR3 is 15 amino acids long. Germline-derived CDR1 and CDR2 are SGHRS and YFSETQ. Unmatched junction bases numbered 9, after V lost 0 bases and J lost 10 bases. The CDR3 reads CASSLVAGGSHPQHF. CDR3 DNA sequence: TGCGCCAGCAGCTTGGTGGCAGGGGGCTCTCATCCCCAGCATTTT.

A note on this clonotype: The germline gene is not matched at one end of the junction; a read error may be the cause. CDR3 sequence reads: CASRRLAQNIGELFF. CDR3 coding DNA: TGTGCCAGCAGACGACTAGCTCAGAACATCGGGGAGCTGTTTTTT. This chain links TRBV5-6 with TRBJ2-2, with 7 bases identical to TRBD2. The V gene's germline CDR1 is SGHDT and CDR2 YYEEEE. This CDR3 comprises 15 residues.

The chain employs TRBV2 and TRBJ1-5; D not certain. Germline V gene lookup returns CDR1 SNHLY and CDR2 FYNNEI. V was trimmed by 9 bases and J by 1 base, leaving 16 bases between them. The CDR3 spans 15 residues. The CDR3 DNA reads TGTGCCAGTAGTCCCCGGCAGGTGAGCAATCAGCCCCAGCATTTT. This codes for CASSPRQVSNQPQHF.

As to this clonotype: One end of the junction is discordant with germline, which a read error may explain. The V call is TRBV5-1, the J call TRBJ1-1; D uncertain. This CDR3 has 13 residues. The germline gives CDR1 SGHRS, CDR2 YFSETQ. CDR3 sequence: CASSLGMLTEAFF. In DNA form, the CDR3 reads TGCGCCAGCAGTTTGGGGATGCTTACTGAAGCTTTCTTT. The entire variable domain, with the rest obtained from reference TRBV5-1 and TRBJ1-1, is as follows: KAGVTQTPRYLIKTRGQQVTLSCSPISGHRSVSWYQQTPGQGLQFLFEYFSETQRNKGNFPGRFSGRQFSNSRSEMNVSTLELGDSALYLCASSLGMLTEAFFGQGTRLTVV.

This clonotype came up many times. V gene TRBV7-9 combines with J gene TRBJ1-2; D might be TRBD1 (6 bases). The CDR3 is 13 residues long. CDR1 and CDR2 (germline): SEHNR, FQNEAQ (reference sequence). V was trimmed by 7 bases and J by 2 bases, leaving 11 bases between them. The CDR3 region is CASKGGTNYGYTF. DNA of the CDR3: TGTGCCAGCAAGGGGGGGACAAACTATGGCTACACCTTC.